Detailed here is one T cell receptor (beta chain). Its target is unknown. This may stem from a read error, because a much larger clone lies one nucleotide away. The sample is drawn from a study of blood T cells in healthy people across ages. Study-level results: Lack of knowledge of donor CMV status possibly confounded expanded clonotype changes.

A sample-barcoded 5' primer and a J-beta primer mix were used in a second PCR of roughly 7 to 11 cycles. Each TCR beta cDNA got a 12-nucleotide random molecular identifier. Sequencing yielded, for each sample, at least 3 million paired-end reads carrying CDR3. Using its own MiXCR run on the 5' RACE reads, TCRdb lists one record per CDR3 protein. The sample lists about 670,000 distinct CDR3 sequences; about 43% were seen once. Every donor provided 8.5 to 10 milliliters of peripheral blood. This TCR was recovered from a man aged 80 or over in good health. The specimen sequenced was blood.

The CDR3 DNA reads as TGTGCCACCAGTGATCTATACGGAAAGACTAAAGATGAGCAGTACTTC. Residues: CATSDLYGKTKDEQYF. The rearrangement joins TRBV24-1 to TRBJ2-7, with a tentative D call TRBD2 (5 bases). Trimming left V 3 bases short and J 7 bases short, with 21 bases between. The CDR3 runs to 16 residues. Per the germline V gene, CDR1 is KGHDR and CDR2 is SFDVKD.